This TCR beta chain is from a study of T cell changes during pregnancy in multiple sclerosis. The germline V and J ends were trimmed by 2 bases and 3 bases, with 14 bases remaining between them. CDR1 and CDR2 (germline): MNHEY, SMNVEV (reference sequence). This CDR3 region has 15 residues. Some clones are missing from TCRdb's copy, which holds only in-frame ones; the method was immunoSEQ multiplex PCR. The repertoire holds 27,000 or so clones, 85% to 90% seen once, with around 8% in the top ten. The rearrangement uses TRBV27 and TRBJ2-7; the D gene is possibly TRBD2 (5 bases). The sequences come from CD8+ T cells from peripheral blood mononuclear cells, collected in the second trimester of pregnancy. This receptor was obtained from a female donor with multiple sclerosis, enrolled in a pregnancy study. The CDR3 loop reads CASSLRSGRIYEQYF. CDR3 sequence (DNA): TGTGCCAGCAGTTTAAGAAGCGGCAGAATCTACGAGCAGTACTTC.